This T cell receptor (beta chain) was identified in a study of blood T cell repertoires in COVID-19. Study-wide context: COVID-19 samples from acute and convalescent phases originated in the United States, Italy and Spain. PBMCs, B-cell-depleted T cells, or T cells were the source of the cDNA or gDNA that made up the material.

Per the study methods: Reference gene primer amplification gave estimated nucleated cell counts. The table came from immunoSEQ multiplex PCR; TCRdb's copy has only in-frame clones and leaves some out. Clone size and the V and J calls come from that table; the DNA yielded D and trimming. There are 70,000 or so clones in the sample; roughly 86% occur only once, and approximately 4.2% lies in the top ten. This clone was seen more than once but under ten times. CDR1 and CDR2 from the germline V gene are MNHEY and SVGAGI. The CDR3 is 15 residues long. The ends lost 6 bases at V and 2 bases at J; junction bases unmatched: 8.

The rearrangement joins TRBV6-5 to TRBJ1-2; 8 bases map to TRBD1. The sequenced sample was peripheral blood. This clonotype originated in a man in his fifties with acute or convalescent COVID-19. CDR3 protein: CASSVKTGANYGYTF. CDR3 nucleotides: TGTGCCAGCAGCGTCAAGACAGGGGCAAACTATGGCTACACCTTC.